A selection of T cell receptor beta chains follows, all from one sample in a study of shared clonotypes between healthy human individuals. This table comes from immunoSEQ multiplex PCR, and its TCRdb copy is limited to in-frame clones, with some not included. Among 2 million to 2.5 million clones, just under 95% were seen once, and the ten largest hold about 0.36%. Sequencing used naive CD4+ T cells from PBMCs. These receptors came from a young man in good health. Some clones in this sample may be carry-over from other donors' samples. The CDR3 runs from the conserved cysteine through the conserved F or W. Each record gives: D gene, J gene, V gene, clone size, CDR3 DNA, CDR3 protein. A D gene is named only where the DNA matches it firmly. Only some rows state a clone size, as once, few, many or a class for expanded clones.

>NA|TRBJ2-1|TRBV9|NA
TGTGCCAGCAGCGTAGCCAATGGACTATCCCCTGGTGATGAGCAGTTCTTC
CASSVANGLSPGDEQFF
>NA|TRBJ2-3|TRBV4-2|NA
TGTGCCAGCAGCCAAGATGTCGGAAGTACGCAGTATTTT
CASSQDVGSTQYF
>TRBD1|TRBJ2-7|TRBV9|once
TGTGCCAGCAGCCCTCGACAGGGGATCTACGAGCAGTACTTC
CASSPRQGIYEQYF
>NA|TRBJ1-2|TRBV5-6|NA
TGTGCCAGCAGCTTCACAGGGCGTGGCTACACCTTC
CASSFTGRGYTF
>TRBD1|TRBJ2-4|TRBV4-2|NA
TGTGCCAGCCAGAAAGGACAGGGGTCGGGAAACATTCAGTACTTC
CASQKGQGSGNIQYF
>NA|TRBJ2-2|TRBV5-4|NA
TGTGCCAGCAGCTTGCAACAGGGAAACGCCGGGGAGCTGTTTTTT
CASSLQQGNAGELFF
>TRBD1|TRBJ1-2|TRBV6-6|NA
TGTGCCAGCAGTTATAGGCCAGGGGGCGACTATGGCTACACCTTC
CASSYRPGGDYGYTF
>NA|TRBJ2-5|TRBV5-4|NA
TGTGCCAGCAGCTACAGCCAAGAGACCCAGTACTTC
CASSYSQETQYF
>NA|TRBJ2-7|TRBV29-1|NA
TGCAGCGTCTCAGGACTACGAGGCGTCCACGAGCAGTACTTC
CSVSGLRGVHEQYF
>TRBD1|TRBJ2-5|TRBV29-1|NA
TGCAGCGTTGCCTTCAGGGGGAAGGTGAGAGAGACCCAGTACTTC
CSVAFRGKVRETQYF
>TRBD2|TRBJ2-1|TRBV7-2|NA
TGTGCCAGCAGCTCTGGACTAGCGGGACCCTTGGATGAGCAGTTCTTC
CASSSGLAGPLDEQFF
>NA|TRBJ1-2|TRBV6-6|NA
TGTGCCAGCAGTTACTCGAACGGCCCACGGGGCTACACCTTC
CASSYSNGPRGYTF
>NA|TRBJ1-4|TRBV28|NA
TGTGCCAGCAGCTCGGGACGGGTTAATGAAAAACTGTTTTTT
CASSSGRVNEKLFF
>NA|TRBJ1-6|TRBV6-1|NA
TGTGCCAGCAGTCTCTCGGCGGGGGGCACGCCCCTCCACTTT
CASSLSAGGTPLHF
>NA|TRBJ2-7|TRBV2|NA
TGTGCCAGCAGTGAATCTCGTCACCGAGCCTACGAGCAGTACTTC
CASSESRHRAYEQYF
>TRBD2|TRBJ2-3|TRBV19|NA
TGTGCCAGTAGTATCCAAGCGGGAGTGGGAGATACGCAGTATTTT
CASSIQAGVGDTQYF
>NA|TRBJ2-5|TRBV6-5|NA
TGTGCCAGCAGTTACTCGAGAGGGCATGGGGAGACCCAGTACTTC
CASSYSRGHGETQYF
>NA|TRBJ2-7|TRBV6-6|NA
TGTGCCAGCAGTTACGGACAGAGCGGAACCTACGAGCAGTACTTC
CASSYGQSGTYEQYF
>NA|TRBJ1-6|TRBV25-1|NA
TGTGCCAGCAGTGATGGCCTGGTACCCCTCCACTTT
CASSDGLVPLHF
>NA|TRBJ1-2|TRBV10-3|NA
TGTGCCATCAGTGACGGGGGTACCTATGGCTACACCTTC
CAISDGGTYGYTF
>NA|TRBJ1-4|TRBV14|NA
TGTGCCAGCAGCCGCCACGGACCTTATAATGAAAAACTGTTTTTT
CASSRHGPYNEKLFF
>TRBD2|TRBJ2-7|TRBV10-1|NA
TGCGCCAGCAGTGAGTCGACTAGCGGGAGTGCGAACTTC
CASSESTSGSANF
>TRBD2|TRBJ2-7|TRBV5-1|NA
TGCGCCAGCAGCTTGCGGGAGGGCCTTAGAGGCGAGCAGTACTTC
CASSLREGLRGEQYF
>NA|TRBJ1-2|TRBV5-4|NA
TGTGCCAGCAGCTTCCTAACCCAGGGTGGCTACACCTTC
CASSFLTQGGYTF
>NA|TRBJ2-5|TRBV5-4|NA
TGTGCCAGCAGCCGGAGGGCAGGGGAGGGGGAGACCCAGTACTTC
CASSRRAGEGETQYF
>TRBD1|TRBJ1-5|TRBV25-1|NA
TGTGCCAGCAGTGGACCAGGGGGGTCGGGCAATCAGCCCCAGCATTTT
CASSGPGGSGNQPQHF
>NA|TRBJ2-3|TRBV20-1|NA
TGCAGTGCTTGGATCGTAGATACGCAGTATTTT
CSAWIVDTQYF
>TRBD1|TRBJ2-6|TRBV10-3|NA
TGTGCCATCAGTGACCCAGGGGGTCGCATTCCACCCGTCTCTGGGGCCAACGTCCTGACTTTC
CAISDPGGRIPPVSGANVLTF
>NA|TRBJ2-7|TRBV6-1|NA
TGTGCCAGCAGTGAAAAGGGTGGTTGGGGTGACTACGAGCAGTACTTC
CASSEKGGWGDYEQYF
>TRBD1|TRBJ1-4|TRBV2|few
TGTGCCAGCAGGGGACAGGTGAATGAAAAACTGTTTTTT
CASRGQVNEKLFF
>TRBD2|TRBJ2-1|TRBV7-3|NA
TGTGCCAGCAGCCGAACAGTGGGACTAGCGGGAATTAATGAGCAGTTCTTC
CASSRTVGLAGINEQFF
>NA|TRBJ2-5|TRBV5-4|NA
TGTGCCAGCAGCCCGGAGGGCCCCCAAGAGACCCAGTACTTC
CASSPEGPQETQYF
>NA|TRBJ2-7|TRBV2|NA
TGTGCCAGCGAGGGACGCCACATGGGGGAGCAGTACTTC
CASEGRHMGEQYF
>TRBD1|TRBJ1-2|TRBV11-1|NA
TGTGCCAGCAGCTTAGGGTCCGGGACAGGGGCCTATGGCTACACCTTC
CASSLGSGTGAYGYTF
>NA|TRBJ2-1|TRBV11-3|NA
TGTGCCAGCAGCTTAGGGCTAGCTAATATCAATGAGCAGTTCTTC
CASSLGLANINEQFF
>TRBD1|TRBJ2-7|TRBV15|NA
TGTGCCACCGGCCAGGACAGGGAGGACGAGCAGTACTTC
CATGQDREDEQYF
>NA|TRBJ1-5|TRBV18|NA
TGTGCCAGCTCACTGACACAGGCGAACAATCAGCCCCAGCATTTT
CASSLTQANNQPQHF
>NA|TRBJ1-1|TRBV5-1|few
TGCGCCAGCAGCTACGAGGGTTATGATGAAGCTTTCTTT
CASSYEGYDEAFF
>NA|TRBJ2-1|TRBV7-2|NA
TGTGCCAGCAGCTTAGGTGTCTCCGGGAAAAATGAGCAGTTCTTC
CASSLGVSGKNEQFF
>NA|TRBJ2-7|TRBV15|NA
TGTGCCACCAGCAGAGATCCCGACAGCTACGAGCAGTACTTC
CATSRDPDSYEQYF
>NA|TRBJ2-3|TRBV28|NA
TGTGCCAGCAGTTTAGGCGGAAAACGTGATACGCAGTATTTT
CASSLGGKRDTQYF
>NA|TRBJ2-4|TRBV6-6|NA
TGTGCCAGCAGTTACTCAGGGCAGGGTGGATACATTCAGTACTTC
CASSYSGQGGYIQYF
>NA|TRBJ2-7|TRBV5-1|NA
TGCGCCAGCAGCCCGGACCGTCAAGAGCAGTACTTC
CASSPDRQEQYF